A single sample is the source of the 21 T cell receptor beta chains below, sequenced in a study of patients and donors after allogeneic stem cell transplantation. TCRdb ran MiXCR on the RT-PCR reads and lists one entry per CDR3 protein. The sample has 410,000 or so distinct CDR3 sequences; about a sixth are singletons. Sample: blood, either unsorted or a sorted T cell fraction (not recorded which). The receptors shown here come from a human donor who was either an allogeneic HSCT recipient or a stem cell or donor lymphocyte infusion donor (not recorded which). It is not recorded whose cells these are; they may come from a transplant donor.

The J gene is TRBJ1-1, the V gene TRBV7-2, with unresolved D. CDR3 size: 13 residues. Trimming pared 5 bases from V and 3 bases from J, leaving 10 bases between. CDR1 is SGHTA, CDR2 FQGNSA, per germline. The CDR3 DNA reads as TGTGCCAGCAGCATCCGGGCCCACACTGAAGCTTTCTTT. Translation gives CASSIRAHTEAFF.

This clonotype was observed a handful of times. V usage is TRBV10-3 and J usage is TRBJ1-2, with a possible D match to TRBD1 (5 bases). This CDR3 contains 15 residues. Deletions cut 6 bases from V and 0 bases from J, with 14 bases between. Germline V lookup: CDR1 ENHRY, CDR2 SYGVKD. CDR3 coding DNA: TGTGCCATCAGGGGGACCGGGGCTTCTAACTATGGCTACACCTTC. Translating gives CAIRGTGASNYGYTF.

The chain recombines TRBV5-6 with TRBJ1-1; D is perhaps TRBD1 (6 bases). Germline V gene lookup returns CDR1 SGHDT and CDR2 YYEEEE. The CDR3 has 16 residues. Trimming left V 4 bases short and J 4 bases short, with 20 bases between. DNA of the CDR3: TGTGCCAGCAGCGTGGGAGGAGGGGGAAAGGGCACTGAAGCTTTCTTT. It specifies CASSVGGGGKGTEAFF.

This clonotype occurred a few times. Relative to the germline gene, one junction end is altered; a read error may explain this. The V call is TRBV7-7, the J call TRBJ1-1; TRBD1 matches at 7 bases. CDR1 is SSHAT and CDR2 is FNYEAQ in the germline V gene (reference sequence). The CDR3 is 15 residues long. The CDR3 DNA reads as TGTGCTAGCAGCTCCTGGACAGGCCTGAACACTGAAGCTTTCTTT. Amino acid sequence: CASSSWTGLNTEAFF.

This chain uses TRBV9 with TRBJ2-1; D may match TRBD1 or TRBD2 (5 bases each). Germline CDR1 reads SGDLS; CDR2 reads YYNGEE. Trimming stripped 3 bases from V and 6 bases from J, with 13 bases between. The CDR3 sequence is 14 residues long. The CDR3 DNA is TGTGCCAGCAGCGCCTCCGGGACCTTCAATGAGCAGTTCTTC. This codes for CASSASGTFNEQFF.

The chain combines TRBV5-1 with TRBJ2-3, with D perhaps TRBD1 or TRBD2 (6 bases each). The CDR3 is 15 residues long. Germline values: CDR1 SGHRS, CDR2 YFSETQ. V was pared by 4 bases and J by 7 bases, with 19 bases between. The CDR3 DNA is TGCGCCAGCAGCCTCACGGGTGGAGGGACAAATACGCAGTATTTT. Its protein product is CASSLTGGGTNTQYF.

This clonotype occurred many times. This chain links TRBV12-3 or TRBV12-4 with TRBJ1-6; 8 nucleotides align to TRBD1. The V gene end was trimmed by 4 bases and the J gene end by 6 bases; junction bases not matched to a gene: 5. The CDR3 consists of 15 residues. CDR3 bases: TGTGCCAGCAGTTCCCGGGACAGGCGTAATTCACCCCTCCACTTT. Translation: CASSSRDRRNSPLHF.

This clonotype has more than one count but fewer than ten. The chain links TRBV2 to TRBJ1-6; 7 bases align to TRBD1. This CDR3 has 17 amino acids. V lost 9 bases to trimming and J lost 6 bases; unmatched junction nucleotides: 17. Germline CDR1 and CDR2: SNHLY and FYNNEI. For the CDR3, the DNA is TGTGCCAGTCTCGGGGGCAACAGGGGAAAGAGTAATTCACCCCTCCACTTT. As protein: CASLGGNRGKSNSPLHF.

This clonotype was observed a handful of times. J is TRBJ1-2 and V is TRBV18; D not resolved. This CDR3 spans 15 amino acids. The germline V and J ends were trimmed by 0 bases and 8 bases, with 16 bases remaining between them. CDR1 is KGHSH, CDR2 LQKENI, per germline. Here the CDR3 DNA reads TGTGCCAGCTCACCACCGTTGAACAGAATGGGCGGCTACACCTTC. It encodes CASSPPLNRMGGYTF.

The rearrangement uses TRBV7-3 and TRBJ1-6; D unclear. Germline CDR1 and CDR2: SGHTA and FQGTGA. V lost 2 bases, J lost 2 bases, and 10 bases lay in between. The CDR3 runs to 16 residues. The CDR3, as DNA: TGTGCCAGCAGCTTAGGTAGTAGCGCCTATAATTCACCCCTCCACTTT. Amino acids: CASSLGSSAYNSPLHF. The full variable domain, rest sourced from reference TRBV7-3 and TRBJ1-6, is GAGVSQTPSNKVTEKGKYVELRCDPISGHTALYWYRQSLGQGPEFLIYFQGTGAADDSGLPNDRFFAVRPEGSVSTLKIQRTERGDSAVYLCASSLGSSAYNSPLHFGNGTRLTVT.

The V gene is TRBV28, the J gene TRBJ2-7; weak D call: TRBD1 (5 bases). Germline V gene sequence: CDR1 MDHEN, CDR2 SYDVKM. The CDR3 totals 15 residues. Deletions cut 6 bases from V and 5 bases from J, with 20 bases between. CDR3 sequence (DNA): TGTGCCAGCAGCAGTAATTCGTTAGGGGAAAACGAGCAGTACTTC. It translates to CASSSNSLGENEQYF.

There are many counts of this clonotype. CDR3 coding DNA: TGTGCCAGCAGCCGCAGTTACGGGTTAGCGGGAGGAAGCACAGATACGCAGTATTTT. Translation: CASSRSYGLAGGSTDTQYF. V gene TRBV6-1 combines with J gene TRBJ2-3, with 10 bases lining up with TRBD2. The CDR3 loop spans 19 amino acids. V lost 6 bases to trimming and J lost 0 bases; unmatched junction nucleotides: 15. CDR1 MNHNS and CDR2 SASEGT come from the germline V gene.

This clonotype has just a few counts. The V gene is TRBV6-2 or TRBV6-3, the J gene TRBJ2-7, with TRBD1 matching 8 bases. The ends lost 8 bases at V and 1 base at J; junction bases unmatched: 13. CDR1 is MNHEY and CDR2 is SVGEGT in the germline V gene. This CDR3 has 16 residues. CDR3 protein: CASGRGDRGGSYEQYF. DNA of the CDR3: TGTGCCAGCGGGCGGGGAGACAGGGGTGGGTCCTACGAGCAGTACTTC.

A few counts support this clonotype. The J gene is TRBJ2-3, the V gene TRBV4-3; perhaps TRBD2 as D (6 bases). The V end was cut by 0 bases, the J end by 1 base, with 8 bases between. This CDR3 is 15 amino acids long. The germline V gene has CDR1 LGHNA and CDR2 YSLEER. This CDR3 reads CASSQDRRGTDTQYF. The CDR3 DNA reads as TGCGCCAGCAGCCAAGATCGGAGGGGCACAGATACGCAGTATTTT.

This clonotype appeared a few times. The chain recombines TRBV6-6 with TRBJ2-3, with TRBD1 as a possible D gene (6 bases). The germline V gene has CDR1 MNHNY and CDR2 SVGAGI (reference sequence). Trimming pared 6 bases from V and 10 bases from J, leaving 11 bases between. The CDR3 has 11 amino acids. The CDR3 DNA reads TGTGCCAGCAGCCCGCCAGGGGCGCAGTATTTT. Its translation: CASSPPGAQYF.

This clonotype was seen a handful of times. V and J are TRBV2 and TRBJ2-7, with 8 nucleotides matching TRBD1. The CDR3 has 14 amino acids. J gave up 4 bases and V 4 bases, and 6 bases lay outside the gene matches. Germline V gene data show CDR1 as SNHLY and CDR2 as FYNNEI. This CDR3 reads CASSVDRGGYEQYF. The CDR3 DNA sequence: TGTGCCAGCAGTGTCGACAGGGGAGGTTACGAGCAGTACTTC.

V and J are TRBV7-6 and TRBJ2-2, with D tentatively TRBD1 (6 bases). The V gene lost 2 bases and the J gene lost 9 bases, with 13 bases spanning the gap. Germline V CDR1 and CDR2: SGHVS, FNYEAQ. This CDR3 comprises 14 residues. Here the CDR3 DNA reads TGTGCCAGCAGCTTAACCTACAGGGAAAGGGAGCTGTTTTTT. Translated: CASSLTYRERELFF. The full variable domain, with the rest looked up from reference TRBV7-6 and TRBJ2-2, is GAGVSQSPRYKVTKRGQDVALRCDPISGHVSLYWYRQALGQGPEFLTYFNYEAQQDKSGLPNDRFSAERPEGSISTLTIQRTEQRDSAMYRCASSLTYRERELFFGEGSRLTVL.

This clonotype was found a few times. V is TRBV27 and J is TRBJ2-3; D unresolved. CDR1 is MNHEY, CDR2 SMNVEV, per germline (reference sequence). This CDR3 contains 14 residues. V dropped 1 base and J dropped 3 bases, with 8 bases sitting between them. The CDR3 reads CASSLYRETDTQYF. For the CDR3, the DNA is TGTGCCAGCAGTTTATATCGTGAAACAGATACGCAGTATTTT.

This clonotype was counted only a few times. This chain joins TRBV29-1 and TRBJ1-1, with 7 bases identical to TRBD1. The CDR3 totals 13 residues. CDR1 and CDR2 (germline): SQVTM, ANQGSEA. Losses at the gene ends were 4 bases for V and 1 base for J; bases not matched to a gene: 3. This CDR3 reads CSVGRGRNTEAFF. CDR3 in DNA: TGCAGCGTTGGAAGGGGGCGGAACACTGAAGCTTTCTTT.

The chain joins TRBV27 to TRBJ2-7; D gene ambiguous. CDR1 MNHEY and CDR2 SMNVEV come from the germline V gene (reference sequence). The CDR3 is made up of 13 amino acids. The V end was cut by 7 bases, the J end by 1 base, with 11 bases between. The CDR3 nucleotides are TGTGCCAGCACAGGTGGCGGTTCCTACGAGCAGTACTTC. Its protein product is CASTGGGSYEQYF.

The chain carries TRBV10-3 and TRBJ2-6; TRBD2 aligns across 8 bases. With V trimmed by 6 bases and J by 4 bases, 5 bases remained unmatched. Germline V gene data show CDR1 as ENHRY and CDR2 as SYGVKD. The CDR3 has 15 residues. CDR3 nucleotide sequence: TGTGCCATCAGCCCCGGGGGGGAAGGGGCCAACGTCCTGACTTTC. This codes for CAISPGGEGANVLTF.